Below, 13 T cell receptor beta chains from the same sample are listed, as sequenced in a study of T cell repertoires in cytomegalovirus infection. One entry per CDR3 protein results from TCRdb running MiXCR on the reads. The profile shows 400,000 to 550,000 distinct CDR3 sequences, around 10% of them singletons. Sequencing input: PBMCs. These receptors all stem from a human donor in good health (CMV status not recorded). Some clones in this sample may be carry-over from other donors' samples.

The CDR3 here is CAISTGAKEINEQFF. For the CDR3, the DNA is TGTGCCATCAGCACAGGGGCCAAAGAGATCAATGAGCAGTTCTTC. The gene calls are TRBV10-3 and TRBJ2-1; 7 bases match TRBD1. CDR1 and CDR2 (germline): ENHRY, SYGVKD. V shed 6 bases, J shed 6 bases, and the junction held 11 bases outside the gene matches. The CDR3 loop spans 15 amino acids.

This clonotype occurred many times. This rearrangement joins TRBV12-3 or TRBV12-4 to TRBJ1-2; D is possibly TRBD1 (5 bases). V gave up 5 bases and J gave up 7 bases, with 23 bases separating them. CDR3 length: 16 amino acids. The CDR3, as DNA: TGTGCCAGCAGTACCCGCGGGGGTGCTATGACTATTGGCTACACCTTC. It specifies CASSTRGGAMTIGYTF.

This clonotype came up many times. The rearrangement joins TRBV10-3 to TRBJ1-5; tentatively, D is TRBD1 (5 bases). The V gene's germline CDR1 is ENHRY and CDR2 SYGVKD. CDR3 length: 14 residues. Trimming removed 6 bases from V and 6 bases from J, with 15 bases in between. This CDR3 reads CAISQTGGGQPQHF. DNA for the CDR3: TGTGCCATCAGCCAGACGGGGGGGGGTCAGCCCCAGCATTTT.

This chain connects TRBV29-1 to TRBJ1-2, with 12 bases that match TRBD1. Germline CDR1 is SQVTM and CDR2 is ANQGSEA. This CDR3 comprises 15 residues. With V trimmed by 7 bases and J by 4 bases, 10 bases remained unmatched. CDR3 DNA: TGCAGCGGCCTAGAGGGGGACAGGGGGCCCTATGGCTACACCTTC. It codes for CSGLEGDRGPYGYTF.

This clonotype was picked up many times. The gene calls are TRBV6-2 or TRBV6-3 and TRBJ2-1, with D possibly TRBD1 on 6 matching bases. Germline V CDR1 and CDR2: MNHEY, SVGEGT. The V and J ends lost 5 bases and 6 bases respectively, with 11 bases between them. The CDR3 sequence is 13 residues long. CDR3 sequence reads: CASSKQGTNEQFF. The DNA of the CDR3 is TGTGCCAGCAGTAAACAGGGTACCAATGAGCAGTTCTTC.

As concerns this clonotype: A read error may explain this, as a much larger clone is one base away. The rearrangement uses TRBV3-1 and TRBJ2-7; a weak D match, TRBD2 (5 bases). The V and J ends lost 3 bases and 3 bases respectively, with 9 bases between them. Per the germline V gene, CDR1 is LGHDT and CDR2 is YNNKEL (reference sequence). This CDR3 comprises 13 residues. This CDR3 is CASSHGEYYEQYF. DNA for the CDR3: TGTGCCAGCAGCCACGGGGAATACTACGAGCAGTACTTC.

The chain links TRBV7-9 to TRBJ2-5; TRBD1 aligns across 11 bases. Germline V lookup: CDR1 SEHNR, CDR2 FQNEAQ (reference sequence). Unmatched junction bases numbered 10, after V lost 5 bases and J lost 5 bases. This CDR3 is built from 16 residues. CDR3 DNA: TGTGCCAGCAGCCTAAGAGGGGACAGGGGGTTCGAGACCCAGTACTTC. It specifies CASSLRGDRGFETQYF.

The rearrangement links TRBV12-3 or TRBV12-4 to TRBJ2-4, with D tentatively TRBD1 (5 bases). The germline V and J ends were trimmed by 7 bases and 11 bases, with 12 bases remaining between them. This CDR3 region has 11 residues. Here the CDR3 reads CASNSRGFQYF. In DNA, the CDR3 is TGTGCCAGCAACAGTAGGGGTTTTCAGTACTTC.

The count of this clonotype is one. CDR3 region: CASSMGRGGRSTDTQYF. The CDR3 DNA is TGTGCCAGTAGTATGGGTCGTGGGGGGCGCAGCACAGATACGCAGTATTTT. This chain uses TRBV19 with TRBJ2-3; D may correspond to TRBD1 or TRBD2 (6 bases each). Germline loops: CDR1 LNHDA, CDR2 SQIVND (reference sequence). The CDR3 is 17 amino acids. V gave up 3 bases and J gave up 0 bases, with 16 bases separating them.

The sample holds many counts of this clonotype. This chain links TRBV7-2 with TRBJ2-3; the D call may be TRBD1 or TRBD2 (5 bases each). The V end lost 3 bases, the J end lost 0 bases, and 10 bases lay between the germline ends. The germline CDR1 and CDR2 sequences are SGHTA and FQGNSA. This CDR3 has 15 residues. The CDR3 protein is CASSFGTTSTDTQYF. The CDR3 coding sequence is TGTGCCAGCAGCTTTGGGACGACTAGCACAGATACGCAGTATTTT.

This clonotype was seen more than once but under ten times. The chain combines TRBV23-1 with TRBJ1-4; the D gene is possibly TRBD1 (6 bases). TRBV23-1 is flagged as an ORF with uncertain function. V lost 7 bases, J lost 8 bases, and 17 bases lay in between. This CDR3 is 14 amino acids long. The CDR3 sequence: CASTQNREGEKLFF. DNA of the CDR3: TGCGCCAGCACCCAAAACAGGGAGGGCGAAAAACTGTTTTTT.

The genes are TRBV4-2 and TRBJ2-5; D uncertain. Trimming pared 0 bases from V and 5 bases from J, leaving 10 bases between. The CDR3 is 14 amino acids. CDR1 LGHNA and CDR2 YNFKEQ come from the germline V gene. The CDR3 here is CASSQDGPSETQYF. The CDR3 coding sequence is TGTGCCAGCAGCCAAGATGGGCCCTCCGAGACCCAGTACTTC.

This clonotype was seen many times. The V gene is TRBV7-7, the J gene TRBJ2-5; 7 nucleotides align to TRBD2. J gave up 2 bases and V 2 bases, and 8 bases lay outside the gene matches. The CDR3 loop spans 16 amino acids. The V gene's germline CDR1 is SSHAT and CDR2 FNYEAQ (reference sequence). The DNA of the CDR3 is TGTGCCAGCAGCTTAACGGGGGGAAGACAACAAGAGACCCAGTACTTC. It translates to CASSLTGGRQQETQYF.